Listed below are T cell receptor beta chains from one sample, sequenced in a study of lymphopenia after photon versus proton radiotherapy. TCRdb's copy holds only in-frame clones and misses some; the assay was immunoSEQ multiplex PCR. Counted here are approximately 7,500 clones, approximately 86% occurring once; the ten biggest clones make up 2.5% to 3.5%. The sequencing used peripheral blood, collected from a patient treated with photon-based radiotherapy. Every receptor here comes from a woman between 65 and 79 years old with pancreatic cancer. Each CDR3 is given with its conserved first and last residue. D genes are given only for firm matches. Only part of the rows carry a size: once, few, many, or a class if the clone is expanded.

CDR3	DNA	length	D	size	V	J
CASSFSGRSSYNEQFF	TGTGCCAGCAGTTTTAGCGGGAGGAGCTCCTACAATGAGCAGTTCTTC	16	TRBD2	.	TRBV28	TRBJ2-1
CASAELAGLSYEQYF	TGTGCCAGCGCTGAACTAGCGGGATTATCCTACGAGCAGTACTTC	15	TRBD2	.	TRBV4-2	TRBJ2-7
CATSRGDENIQYF	TGTGCCACCAGCAGAGGGGACGAAAACATTCAGTACTTC	13	.	.	TRBV15	TRBJ2-4
CASSLTPIGINEQYF	TGTGCCAGCAGCTTAACACCGATCGGGATTAACGAGCAGTACTTC	15	.	.	TRBV7-3	TRBJ2-7
CASTGGGEEKLFF	TGTGCCAGTACTGGAGGGGGAGAGGAAAAACTGTTTTTT	13	.	.	TRBV19	TRBJ1-4
CASSLGRGPNYGYTF	TGTGCCAGCAGCCTAGGACGGGGGCCAAACTATGGCTACACCTTC	15	.	.	TRBV28	TRBJ1-2
CASSSPERGDTQYF	TGTGCCAGCAGTTCTCCCGAACGGGGAGATACGCAGTATTTT	14	.	.	TRBV9	TRBJ2-3
CASSPMDALPYEQYF	TGTGCCAGTAGTCCAATGGACGCGTTACCCTACGAGCAGTACTTC	15	.	.	TRBV19	TRBJ2-7
CASSRLADEQFF	TGTGCCAGCAGCCGACTAGCGGATGAGCAGTTCTTC	12	TRBD2	.	TRBV7-9	TRBJ2-1
CASTYRGPNTGELFF	TGTGCCAGCACGTACAGGGGTCCAAACACCGGGGAGCTGTTTTTT	15	TRBD1	.	TRBV6-5	TRBJ2-2
CASSFSEDEQYF	TGTGCCAGCAGCTTTAGTGAGGACGAGCAGTACTTC	12	.	large	TRBV11-2	TRBJ2-7
CASSQDAGAGDTQYF	TGCGCCAGCAGCCAAGACGCGGGAGCGGGAGATACGCAGTATTTT	15	TRBD2	.	TRBV4-3	TRBJ2-3
CASSGAQGNEQFF	TGTGCCAGCAGTGGCGCGCAGGGAAATGAGCAGTTCTTC	13	.	.	TRBV6-6	TRBJ2-1